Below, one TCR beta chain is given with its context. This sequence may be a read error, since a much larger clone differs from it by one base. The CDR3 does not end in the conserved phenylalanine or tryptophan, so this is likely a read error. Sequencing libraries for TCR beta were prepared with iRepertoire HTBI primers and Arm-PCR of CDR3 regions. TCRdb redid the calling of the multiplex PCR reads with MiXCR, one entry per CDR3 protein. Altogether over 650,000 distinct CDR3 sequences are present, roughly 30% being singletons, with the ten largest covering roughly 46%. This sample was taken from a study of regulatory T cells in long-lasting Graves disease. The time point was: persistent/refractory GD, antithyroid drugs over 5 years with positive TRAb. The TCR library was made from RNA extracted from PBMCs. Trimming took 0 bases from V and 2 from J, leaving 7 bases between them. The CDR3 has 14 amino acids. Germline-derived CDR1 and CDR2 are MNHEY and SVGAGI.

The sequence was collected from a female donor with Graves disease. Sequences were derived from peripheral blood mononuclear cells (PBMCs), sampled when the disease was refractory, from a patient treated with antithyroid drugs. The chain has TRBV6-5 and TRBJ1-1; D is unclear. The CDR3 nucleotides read TGTGCCAGCAGTTACTCAAACCGAAACACTGAAGCTTTCTCT. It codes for CASSYSNRNTEAFS.